What follows describes a single TCR beta chain. The antigen remains unidentified. Expressed TCRB transcripts were sequenced because the isolated RNA had all been reverse transcribed beforehand. The method was immunoSEQ multiplex PCR; TCRdb's version includes in-frame clones alone and lacks a portion of them. The sample has 120,000 to 150,000 clones, roughly 10% seen once. The CDR3 loop spans 16 amino acids. The V end lost 5 bases, the J end lost 5 bases, and 21 bases lay between the germline ends. In germline, CDR1 is SGHTA, CDR2 FQGNSA. This sample was included in a study of beta chain features in type 1 diabetes. General observations from the study: PCR might show a preference for shorter templates, equally across patients and controls. When VDJ junctions were examined, type 1 diabetes patients showed fewer insertions and more deletions.

CD4+ cells of the naive, central memory, regulatory and stem cell-like memory types were sorted via CD45RO/CCR7/CD25/CD127/CD95/CD27. This TCR was recovered from a man between 18 and 29 years old in good health. Sequencing was performed on naive CD4+ T cells from blood. The chain links TRBV7-2 to TRBJ2-5; possibly TRBD1 for D (6 bases). The CDR3 DNA sequence: TGTGCCAGCAGCCCTCTGGGAAACAGGGTAGGGGAGACCCAGTACTTC. Protein sequence: CASSPLGNRVGETQYF.